One and the same sample provided the 5 T cell receptor beta chains below, sequenced in a study of early T cells in non-severe SARS-CoV-2 infection. TCRdb reprocessed the 5' RACE reads via MiXCR and lists one record per CDR3 protein. The table has some 32,000 distinct CDR3 sequences, under 4% seen once. The sample consisted of whole blood. These receptors all come from an adult who was a healthcare worker with PCR-confirmed SARS-CoV-2 infection or an uninfected control (not recorded which).

This clonotype was found a few times. This chain joins TRBV5-1 and TRBJ2-5; 10 nucleotides line up with TRBD2. The CDR3 runs to 15 residues. J gave up 0 bases and V 8 bases, and 7 bases lay outside the gene matches. The germline V gene has CDR1 SGHRS and CDR2 YFSETQ. The CDR3 reads CASSSGGAYQETQYF. The CDR3 coding sequence is TGCGCCAGTTCTAGCGGGGGCGCGTACCAAGAGACCCAGTACTTC.

This CDR3 is CASSSLGGETQYF. Here the CDR3 DNA reads TGTGCCAGCAGCTCCCTTGGCGGAGAGACCCAGTACTTC. The gene calls are TRBV7-9 and TRBJ2-5; D gene uncertain. The V gene's germline CDR1 is SEHNR and CDR2 FQNEAQ (reference sequence). The CDR3 has 13 residues. V gave up 4 bases and J gave up 4 bases, with 10 bases separating them.

The J gene is TRBJ2-5, the V gene TRBV27; 7 bases map to TRBD1. In germline, CDR1 is MNHEY, CDR2 SMNVEV (reference sequence). There are 14 residues in the CDR3. Losses at the gene ends were 2 bases for V and 5 bases for J; bases not matched to a gene: 5. Here the CDR3 reads CASSLRSRGETQYF. The CDR3 DNA is TGTGCCAGCAGTTTACGTTCCAGGGGGGAGACCCAGTACTTC.

This clonotype has at least ten counts. The rearrangement links TRBV4-3 to TRBJ2-7, with TRBD2 as a possible D gene (5 bases). This CDR3 is 13 amino acids long. V shed 0 bases and J shed 11 bases, with 14 bases lying between them. Per the germline V gene, CDR1 is LGHNA and CDR2 is YSLEER. The CDR3 loop reads CASSQDQLAEEYF. Written as DNA, the CDR3 is TGCGCCAGCAGCCAAGATCAGCTGGCGGAGGAGTACTTC.

J is TRBJ1-2 and V is TRBV7-2; D is unresolved. V lost 3 bases, J lost 8 bases, and 13 bases lay in between. Per the germline V gene, CDR1 is SGHTA and CDR2 is FQGNSA. The CDR3 is made up of 13 amino acids. In DNA, the CDR3 is TGTGCCAGCAGCTTCGGCCCGAGCCTAGGCTACACCTTC. Translating it yields CASSFGPSLGYTF.